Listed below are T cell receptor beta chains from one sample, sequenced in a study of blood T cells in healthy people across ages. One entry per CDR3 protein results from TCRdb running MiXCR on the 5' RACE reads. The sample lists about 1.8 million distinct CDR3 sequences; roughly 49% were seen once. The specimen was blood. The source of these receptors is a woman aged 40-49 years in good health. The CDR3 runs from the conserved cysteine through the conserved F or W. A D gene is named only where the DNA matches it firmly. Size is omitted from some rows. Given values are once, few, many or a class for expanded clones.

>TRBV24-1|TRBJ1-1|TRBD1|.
CATSDPIPSRDRGRTEAFF
TGTGCCACCAGTGATCCAATCCCCTCCCGGGACAGGGGGCGAACTGAAGCTTTCTTT
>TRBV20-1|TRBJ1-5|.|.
CSALDRRVDQPQHF
TGCAGTGCTTTAGACCGACGAGTGGATCAGCCCCAGCATTTT
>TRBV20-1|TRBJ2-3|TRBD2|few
CSAKQLAGYTDTLYF
TGCAGTGCTAAACAACTAGCGGGGTACACAGATACGCTGTATTTT
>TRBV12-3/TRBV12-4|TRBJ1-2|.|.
CASSGTGTNGYTF
TGTGCCAGCAGTGGAACAGGGACGAATGGCTACACCTTC
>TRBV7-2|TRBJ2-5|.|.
CASSLVAQGIPQETQYF
TGTGCCAGCAGCTTAGTAGCTCAGGGAATTCCCCAAGAGACCCAGTACTTC
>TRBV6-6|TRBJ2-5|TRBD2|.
CASSYPLAGVRGETQYF
TGTGCCAGCAGTTACCCACTAGCGGGGGTGCGGGGAGAGACCCAGTACTTC
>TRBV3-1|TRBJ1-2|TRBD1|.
CASSQEGAQGAAGYTF
TGTGCCAGCAGCCAAGAGGGGGCACAGGGGGCGGCTGGCTACACCTTC
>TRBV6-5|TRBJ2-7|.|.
CASGGTDSSYEQYF
TGTGCCAGCGGAGGGACCGACAGCTCCTACGAGCAGTACTTC
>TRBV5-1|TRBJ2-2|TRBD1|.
CASSLVQGINTGELFF
TGCGCCAGCAGCTTGGTACAGGGGATTAACACCGGGGAGCTGTTTTTT
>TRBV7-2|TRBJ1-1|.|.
CASSQGWANTEAFF
TGTGCCAGCAGCCAAGGGTGGGCGAACACTGAAGCTTTCTTT
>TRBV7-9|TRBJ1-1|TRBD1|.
CASSSTPRTGLYQDTEAFF
TGTGCCAGCAGCTCTACTCCACGGACAGGATTGTATCAGGATACTGAAGCTTTCTTT
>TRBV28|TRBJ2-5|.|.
CASTPVGIQETQYF
TGTGCCAGCACCCCGGTAGGGATTCAAGAGACCCAGTACTTC
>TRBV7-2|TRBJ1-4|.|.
CASSPGALNEKLFF
TGTGCCAGCAGCCCAGGGGCTCTTAATGAAAAACTGTTTTTT
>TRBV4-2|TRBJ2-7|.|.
CASSHARQAVRFYEQYF
TGTGCCAGCAGCCATGCAAGACAGGCGGTCCGATTCTACGAGCAGTACTTC
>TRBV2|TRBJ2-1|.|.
CASKSTGSYYTELFF
TGTGCCAGCAAATCAACCGGTTCCTACTACACTGAGCTGTTCTTC
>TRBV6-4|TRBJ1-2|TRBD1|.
CASSDRDRGGSGYTF
TGTGCCAGCAGTGACCGTGACAGGGGAGGGTCTGGCTACACCTTC
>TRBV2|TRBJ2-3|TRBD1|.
CASTHQGETTTDTQYF
TGTGCCAGCACCCACCAGGGGGAGACTACCACAGATACGCAGTATTTT
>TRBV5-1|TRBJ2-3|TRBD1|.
CASSFSGQGLTDTQYF
TGCGCCAGCAGCTTTTCTGGACAGGGATTAACAGATACGCAGTATTTT
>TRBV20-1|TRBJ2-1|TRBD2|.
CSAALRATSGDYNEQFF
TGCAGTGCTGCTCTAAGAGCTACTAGCGGGGACTACAATGAGCAGTTCTTC
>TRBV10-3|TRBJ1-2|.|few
CAISGRQDSNYGYTF
TGTGCCATCAGTGGTCGACAGGACTCTAACTATGGCTACACCTTC
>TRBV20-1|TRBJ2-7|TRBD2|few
CSAGRGSGGNEQYF
TGCAGTGCTGGAAGGGGTAGCGGGGGAAACGAGCAGTACTTC
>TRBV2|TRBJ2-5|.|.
CASNIWETQYF
TGTGCCAGCAATATCTGGGAGACCCAGTACTTC
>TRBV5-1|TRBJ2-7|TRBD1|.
CASSLRRGRQGANEQYF
TGCGCCAGCAGCTTACGTCGTGGAAGACAGGGGGCGAATGAGCAGTACTTC
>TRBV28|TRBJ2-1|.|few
CASSLPTHPAEGYNEQFF
TGTGCCAGCAGTTTGCCGACCCACCCCGCGGAGGGTTACAATGAGCAGTTCTTC
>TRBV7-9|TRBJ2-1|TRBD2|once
CASSPGPGLAFDRFF
TGTGCCAGCAGCCCGGGACCGGGACTAGCGTTTGATCGGTTCTTC
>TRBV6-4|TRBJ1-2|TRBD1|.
CASSAVPGQGLYPHYGYTF
TGTGCCAGCAGTGCCGTCCCGGGACAGGGCCTTTATCCTCACTATGGCTACACCTTC
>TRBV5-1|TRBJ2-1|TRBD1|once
CASSLDGQGAEQFF
TGCGCCAGCAGCTTGGACGGACAGGGGGCTGAGCAGTTCTTC
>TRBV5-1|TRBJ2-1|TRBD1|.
CASSAGQGYGEQFF
TGCGCCAGCAGCGCCGGACAGGGGTACGGTGAGCAGTTCTTC
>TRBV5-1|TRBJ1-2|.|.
CASRAGTTAYGYTF
TGCGCCAGCAGAGCCGGGACAACAGCTTATGGCTACACCTTC
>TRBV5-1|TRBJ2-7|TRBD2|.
CASSLGEGPGYEQYF
TGCGCCAGCAGCTTGGGGGAGGGCCCCGGCTACGAGCAGTACTTC
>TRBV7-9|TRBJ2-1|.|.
CASSSPDRAEDEQFF
TGTGCCAGCAGCTCCCCGGACAGAGCAGAGGATGAGCAGTTCTTC
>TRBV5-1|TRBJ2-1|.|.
CASSLITGRGASEQFF
TGCGCCAGCAGCTTGATTACCGGTCGGGGGGCCAGTGAGCAGTTCTTC
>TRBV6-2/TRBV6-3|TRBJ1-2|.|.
CASSPGEGSNYGYTF
TGTGCCAGCTCTCCGGGGGAGGGAAGTAACTATGGCTACACCTTC
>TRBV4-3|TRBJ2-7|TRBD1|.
CASSQEGGQVEGLYEQYF
TGCGCCAGCAGCCAAGAGGGGGGACAGGTGGAGGGGCTCTACGAGCAGTACTTC
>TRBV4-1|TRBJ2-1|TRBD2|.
CASSQDRATSSTDEQFF
TGCGCCAGCAGCCAAGATCGTGCGACTAGCTCTACGGATGAGCAGTTCTTC
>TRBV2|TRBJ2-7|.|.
CASSERDINSYEQYF
TGTGCCAGCAGTGAAAGGGACATAAACTCCTACGAGCAGTACTTC
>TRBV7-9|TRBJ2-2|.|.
CASSLFVGDTGELFF
TGTGCCAGCAGCTTATTCGTGGGGGACACCGGGGAGCTGTTTTTT
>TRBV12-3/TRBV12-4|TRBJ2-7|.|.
CASSLGRWNNEQYF
TGTGCCAGCAGTTTAGGGCGTTGGAACAATGAGCAGTACTTC
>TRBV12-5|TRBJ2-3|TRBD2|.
CASAGTSEPSTDTQYF
TGTGCTAGTGCCGGGACTAGCGAACCAAGCACAGATACGCAGTATTTT
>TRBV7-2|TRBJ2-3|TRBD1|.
CASSDRVLDTQYF
TGTGCCAGCTCCGACAGGGTTCTGGATACGCAGTATTTT
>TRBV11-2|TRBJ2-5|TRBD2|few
CASSLNQRGQETQYF
TGTGCCAGCAGCTTAAACCAGCGGGGACAAGAGACCCAGTACTTC
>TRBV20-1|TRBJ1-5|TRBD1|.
CSARDMDRGGNQPQHF
TGCAGTGCTAGAGACATGGACAGGGGAGGCAATCAGCCCCAGCATTTT
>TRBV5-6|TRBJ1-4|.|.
CASSYWAGNEKLFF
TGTGCCAGCAGCTACTGGGCGGGTAATGAAAAACTGTTTTTT
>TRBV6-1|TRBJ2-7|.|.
CASSELARHSYEQYF
TGTGCCAGCAGTGAACTCGCCAGGCACTCCTACGAGCAGTACTTC
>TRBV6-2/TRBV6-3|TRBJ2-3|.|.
CASSYSTGAGCAQYF
TGTGCCAGCAGTTACTCGACGGGGGCGGGGTGTGCGCAGTATTTT
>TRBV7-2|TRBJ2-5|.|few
CASSLSGRAGGETQYF
TGTGCCAGCAGCTTAAGTGGCAGAGCAGGTGGAGAGACCCAGTACTTC
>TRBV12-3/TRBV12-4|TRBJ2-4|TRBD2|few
CASSLVSGGLTKNIQYF
TGTGCCAGCAGTTTAGTGTCGGGGGGGCTTACCAAAAACATTCAGTACTTC
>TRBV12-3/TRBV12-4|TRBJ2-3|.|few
CASSLVGGFTDTQYF
TGTGCCAGCAGTTTGGTTGGGGGATTCACAGATACGCAGTATTTT
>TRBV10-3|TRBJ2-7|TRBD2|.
CATGRGGLVNEQYF
TGTGCCACCGGACGGGGGGGCCTGGTCAATGAGCAGTACTTC
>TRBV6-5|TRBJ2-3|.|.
CASSYQWQRGTVTDTQYF
TGTGCCAGCAGTTACCAATGGCAACGGGGTACAGTCACAGATACGCAGTATTTT
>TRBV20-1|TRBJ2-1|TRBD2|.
CSAKGLLIASYNEQFF
TGCAGTGCCAAGGGACTACTGATAGCTTCGTACAATGAGCAGTTCTTC
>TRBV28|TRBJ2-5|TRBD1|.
CASSTRQGGFGETQYF
TGTGCCAGCAGTACTCGACAGGGGGGGTTTGGAGAGACCCAGTACTTC
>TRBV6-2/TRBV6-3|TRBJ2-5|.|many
CASRRQVAQETQYF
TGTGCCAGCAGACGACAAGTAGCACAAGAGACCCAGTACTTC
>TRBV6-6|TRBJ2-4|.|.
CASSPPLDVKNIQYF
TGTGCCAGCAGTCCGCCTTTGGACGTCAAAAACATTCAGTACTTC
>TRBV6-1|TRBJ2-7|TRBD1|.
CASSEGGTGGSEQYF
TGTGCCAGCAGTGAAGGGGGGACAGGGGGCTCCGAGCAGTACTTC
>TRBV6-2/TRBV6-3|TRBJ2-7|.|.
CASSYSPAGGYEQYF
TGTGCCAGCAGTTACTCGCCCGCCGGCGGGTACGAGCAGTACTTC
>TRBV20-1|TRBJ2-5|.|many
CSASVAQETQYF
TGCAGTGCTAGCGTGGCCCAAGAGACCCAGTACTTC
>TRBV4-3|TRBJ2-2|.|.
CASSPAGYTGELFF
TGCGCCAGCAGCCCGGCTGGGTACACCGGGGAGCTGTTTTTT
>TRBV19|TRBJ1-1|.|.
CASSMNRFSTEAFF
TGTGCCAGTAGTATGAATAGGTTTTCAACTGAAGCTTTCTTT